In its sample, the clone carrying this TCR beta chain was seen many times. Its antigen remains unidentified. This sample is drawn from a study of human T cells and chemical hapten exposure. General observations from the study: Significantly more large CDR3 similarity clusters were formed by expanded TCRs than by controls.

The sample's time point: pre-sensitization, week 0. The treatment was: therapeutic diphenylcyclopropenone sensitization with weekly scalp DPC. With V trimmed by 3 bases and J by 0 bases, 6 bases remained unmatched. CDR3 size: 16 residues. Germline assignment: CDR1 MNHNS and CDR2 SASEGT. TCRdb reanalysed the RACE reads using MiXCR and keeps one entry per CDR3 protein. The sample comprises over 300,000 distinct CDR3 sequences, about 5.1% of which are singletons, and 2.5% to 3% rests with the top ten. Sample: whole blood, taken in connection with sensitization to the hapten diphenylcyclopropenone (DPC). The genes are TRBV6-1 and TRBJ1-2; 8 bases are shared with TRBD1. The source of this sequence is a woman aged 50 to 60 with alopecia areata. Some clones in this sample may be carry-over from other donors' samples. CDR3 sequence reads: CASSEWTGTPNYGYTF. The DNA of the CDR3 is TGTGCCAGCAGTGAGTGGACAGGGACCCCTAACTATGGCTACACCTTC.